These 27 T cell receptor beta chains share one sample of origin, sequenced in a study of T cell clonality in common variable immunodeficiency. Study-level findings and limits: In common variable immunodeficiency, TCR beta chains reportedly carried fewer deletions and N-nucleotide insertions.

Sequencing used immunoSEQ multiplex PCR; TCRdb keeps in-frame clones, though not all of them. The sample was found to contain around 21,000 clones, and every one recurs. These receptors' targets are unknown. Sequences were obtained from peripheral blood mononuclear cells. These TCRs come from a human donor with common variable immunodeficiency.

A few counts support this clone. Sequencing ends 3 residues short of the CDR3 end; the germline J gene provides the rest. The chain combines TRBV2 with TRBJ2-5, with TRBD2 as a possible D gene (6 bases). This CDR3 is built from 13 residues. Germline V lookup: CDR1 SNHLY, CDR2 FYNNEI. V was pared by 7 bases and J by 5 bases, with 14 bases between. The part of the CDR3 DNA that was read is TGTGCCAGCATAGGCGGGGAGCTTGAGACC. Its protein product is CASIGGELET. The entire CDR3 is CASIGGELETQYF.

Remarks on this clone: One end of the junction is discordant with germline, which a read error may explain. The read comes to an end 3 residues before the CDR3 does, leaving the germline J gene to fill in the end. The chain joins TRBV30 to TRBJ2-5; D is ambiguous. The germline CDR1 and CDR2 sequences are GTSNPN and SVGIG (reference sequence). The CDR3 has 12 amino acids. The sequenced part of the CDR3 DNA is TGTGCCCGGAGCCGGGACCAAGAGACC. Its protein product is CARSRDQET. The full CDR3 protein is CARSRDQETQYF. The variable domain in full, with the rest retrieved from reference TRBV30 and TRBJ2-5, is SQTIHQWPATLVQPVGSPLSLECTVEGTSNPNLYWYRQAAGRGLQLLFYSVGIGQISSEVPQNLSASRPQDRQFILSSKKLLLSDSGFYLCARSRDQETQYFGPGTRLLVL.

The sample holds a few counts of this clone. The CDR3 region is CASDRGQGAYEQYF. CDR3 DNA (partial): TGTGCCAGCGACCGGGGGCAGGGGGCGTACGAG. The chain is built from TRBV6-2 or TRBV6-3 and TRBJ2-7; 8 bases map to TRBD1. Sequencing ends 3 residues short of the CDR3 end; the germline J gene provides the rest. With 8 bases clipped from V and 4 bases from J, the junction kept 10 bases outside the gene matches. The germline V gene encodes CDR1 MNHEY and CDR2 SVGEGT. This CDR3 is built from 14 residues.

This clone was seen more than once but under ten times. One end of the junction fails to match germline, which may point to a read error. The observed sequence ends 3 residues before the CDR3 terminus, with the missing tail filled in from the germline J gene. This same CDR3 is encoded by further DNA sequences in the sample. V and J are TRBV30 and TRBJ1-2; no clear D. CDR3 length: 14 amino acids. In germline, CDR1 is GTSNPN, CDR2 SVGIG (reference sequence). Incomplete CDR3 DNA: TGTGCCTGGAGTGTACTAGGGATTAACTACGGC. Translation: CAWSVLGINYG. The CDR3 in full is CAWSVLGINYGYTF.

This clone came up many times. The observed sequence ends 3 residues before the CDR3 terminus, with the missing tail filled in from the germline J gene. The V gene is TRBV20-1, the J gene TRBJ1-4; D is unclear. With 0 bases removed from V and 4 bases from J, the gap between germline ends came to 6 bases. The CDR3 extends over 13 amino acids. Germline CDR1 DFQATT, CDR2 SNEGSKA (reference sequence). The sequenced CDR3 bases are TGCAGTGCTAGAGACGGTAGTAATGAAAAA. This encodes CSARDGSNEK. The CDR3 in its entirety is CSARDGSNEKLFF.

Ten or more counts support this clone. The missing CDR3 end, 3 residues past where the read stops, is filled in from the germline J gene. This rearrangement joins TRBV18 to TRBJ2-5; a possible D gene is TRBD2 (5 bases). V lost 6 bases to trimming and J lost 2 bases, with 10 bases between them. The CDR3 loop spans 13 amino acids. CDR1 and CDR2 from the germline V gene are KGHSH and LQKENI. This CDR3 reads CASSLGVQETQYF. The part of the CDR3 DNA that was read is TGTGCCAGCTCTCTCGGGGTTCAAGAGACC. The whole variable domain, filled in from reference TRBV18 and TRBJ2-5, reads NAGVMQNPRHLVRRRGQEARLRCSPMKGHSHVYWYRQLPEEGLKFMVYLQKENIIDESGMPKERFSAEFPKEGPSILRIQQVVRGDSAAYFCASSLGVQETQYFGPGTRLLVL.

In this sample, this clone turned up many times. The read ends 3 residues before the CDR3 terminus; that terminus is restored from the germline J gene. The gene calls are TRBV5-1 and TRBJ2-2; the D is unclear. This CDR3 comprises 15 residues. The V gene's germline CDR1 is SGHRS and CDR2 YFSETQ. V was trimmed by 5 bases and J by 0 bases, leaving 11 bases between them. This CDR3 is CASRNAGANTGELFF. Incomplete CDR3 DNA: TGCGCCAGCAGGAATGCAGGAGCGAACACCGGGGAG.

This clone has ten or more counts. Coverage ceases 3 residues before the CDR3 finishes, and the germline J gene fills in the end. The rearrangement uses TRBV18 and TRBJ1-3; 9 positions match TRBD1. Germline CDR1 reads KGHSH; CDR2 reads LQKENI. The CDR3 length is 15 residues. Trimming at V came to 3 bases and at J to 2 bases, leaving 2 bases not matched to a gene. The sequenced CDR3 bases are TGTGCCAGCTCACCGCGGACAGGGGCTGGAAACACC. Translation: CASSPRTGAGNT. The full CDR3 sequence reads CASSPRTGAGNTIYF.

As concerns this clone: The sequence runs out 3 residues before the end of the CDR3; the remainder is reconstructed from the germline J gene. The rearrangement uses TRBV19 and TRBJ1-5; the D is unclear. Trimming took off 3 bases at V and 5 bases at J, with 14 bases between the two ends. The germline gives CDR1 LNHDA, CDR2 SQIVND (reference sequence). The CDR3 contains 15 residues. CDR3 DNA (partial): TGTGCCAGTAGTATCGTAGAGGGTCGTGATCAGCCC. Protein product: CASSIVEGRDQP. The entire CDR3 is CASSIVEGRDQPQHF.

Remarks on this clone: The read ends 3 residues shy of where the CDR3 ends; the end is completed using the germline J gene. The chain employs TRBV6-2 or TRBV6-3 and TRBJ1-1; D is unresolved. The length of the CDR3 is 13 residues. Germline CDR1 MNHEY, CDR2 SVGEGT. The sequenced CDR3 bases are TGTGCCAGCAGTTTTGCCGTACTGAAAAGA. Amino acids: CASSFAVLKR. Given in full, the CDR3 is CASSFAVLKRAFF.

This clone was detected ten times or more. The CDR3 goes on 3 residues after the read ends, and that part is filled in from the germline J gene. Distinct nucleotide sequences in the sample also encode this CDR3. This sequence joins TRBV20-1 and TRBJ2-1; 11 bases fit TRBD2. J was trimmed by 2 bases and V by 6 bases; bases with no gene match: 3. Germline V gene data show CDR1 as DFQATT and CDR2 as SNEGSKA (reference sequence). The CDR3 sequence is 14 residues long. CDR3 in amino acids: CSAPLAGAYNEQFF. The covered CDR3 bases are TGCAGTGCGCCACTAGCGGGGGCCTACAATGAG.

This clone was counted ten times or more. The sequenced fragment ends 3 residues before the CDR3 boundary, so the rest is inferred from the germline J gene. The chain recombines TRBV19 with TRBJ1-3; 7 positions match TRBD1. This CDR3 is built from 15 residues. Germline trimming cut 6 bases from V and 2 bases from J; bases unmatched to any gene: 7. The germline V gene encodes CDR1 LNHDA and CDR2 SQIVND (reference sequence). The sequenced part of the CDR3 DNA is TGTGCCAGTAGGATACCGACAGGGACTGGAAACACC. This sequence encodes CASRIPTGTGNT. The CDR3 reads in full as CASRIPTGTGNTIYF.

This clone was counted between two and nine times. From the germline J gene comes the end of the CDR3, since the read stops 3 residues before it. V gene TRBV11-3 combines with J gene TRBJ1-3; D gene ambiguous. The CDR3 has 14 residues. The V end was cut by 2 bases, the J end by 0 bases, with 5 bases between. Germline CDR1 SGHNT, CDR2 YENEEA. The CDR3 bases that were read are TGTGCCAGCAGCTTAAGGTCCTCTGGAAACACC. Translation gives CASSLRSSGNT. The full CDR3 protein is CASSLRSSGNTIYF.

The table lists this clone with many counts. The read gets to within 3 residues of the CDR3 end, and the germline J gene fills in the rest. V gene TRBV18 combines with J gene TRBJ2-1, with D perhaps matching TRBD1 (6 bases). The germline V gene has CDR1 KGHSH and CDR2 LQKENI. Trimming removed 1 base from V and 8 bases from J, with 12 bases in between. The CDR3 is 14 residues long. CDR3 sequence: CASSPRAGDDEQFF. The DNA read from the CDR3 is TGTGCCAGCTCACCACGAGCAGGGGACGATGAG.

This clone has only a few counts. The missing CDR3 end, 3 residues past where the read stops, is filled in from the germline J gene. The chain recombines TRBV5-5 with TRBJ2-1; tentative D call: TRBD2 (7 bases). The V end lost 5 bases, the J end lost 8 bases, and 20 bases lay between the germline ends. Germline V gene data show CDR1 as SGHKS and CDR2 as YYEKEE (reference sequence). There are 15 residues in the CDR3. The sequenced CDR3 bases are TGTGCCAGCAGGGGGGGGCAGGGGCCAATGGATGAG. It translates to CASRGGQGPMDE. From start to end, the CDR3 is CASRGGQGPMDEQFF.

The table lists this clone with many counts. The read terminates 3 residues ahead of where the CDR3 ends, so the germline J gene completes it. The chain employs TRBV20-1 and TRBJ2-1; 8 bases agree with TRBD2. The V gene's germline CDR1 is DFQATT and CDR2 SNEGSKA (reference sequence). Unmatched junction bases numbered 10, after V lost 1 base and J lost 8 bases. The CDR3 contains 15 residues. The CDR3 spells CSARVSAGDGHEQFF. The sequenced CDR3 bases are TGCAGTGCTAGAGTTTCAGCGGGAGACGGACATGAG.

As regards this clone: Read coverage stops 3 residues before the CDR3 terminus; the germline J gene supplies the remainder. The V gene is TRBV5-6, the J gene TRBJ1-1; TRBD1 is a possible D gene (5 bases). The CDR3 is 12 amino acids. CDR1 SGHDT and CDR2 YYEEEE come from the germline V gene. This CDR3 is CASSFGGTTAFF. CDR3 DNA, as far as it was read: TGTGCCAGCAGCTTCGGGGGAACGACT.

This clone is deemed large. The read terminates 3 residues before the CDR3 end, so the remaining end is supplied by the germline J gene. V gene TRBV7-3 combines with J gene TRBJ2-3; 12 positions match TRBD2. Trimming at V came to 5 bases and at J to 6 bases, leaving 6 bases not matched to a gene. The germline CDR1 and CDR2 sequences are SGHTA and FQGTGA. The CDR3 contains 15 residues. The part of the CDR3 DNA that was read is TGTGCCAGCAGCCCTGACGGACTAGCGGGGGATACG. Translation gives CASSPDGLAGDT. The whole CDR3 region reads CASSPDGLAGDTQYF.

Ten or more counts support this clone. The CDR3 extends 3 residues past the end of the read, so its final part is completed from the germline J gene. The genes are TRBV5-1 and TRBJ2-7, with 16 bases lining up with TRBD2. CDR1 SGHRS and CDR2 YFSETQ come from the germline V gene. Germline trimming cut 4 bases from V and 5 bases from J; bases unmatched to any gene: 9. This CDR3 region has 17 residues. The CDR3 sequence is CASSVGTSGRGVNEQYF. The DNA read from the CDR3 is TGCGCCAGCAGCGTAGGGACTAGCGGGAGGGGGGTCAACGAG. Full variable domain (outside the CDR3, taken from reference TRBV5-1 and TRBJ2-7): KAGVTQTPRYLIKTRGQQVTLSCSPISGHRSVSWYQQTPGQGLQFLFEYFSETQRNKGNFPGRFSGRQFSNSRSEMNVSTLELGDSALYLCASSVGTSGRGVNEQYFGPGTRLTVT.

Regarding this clone: The read ends 3 residues before the CDR3 terminus; that terminus is restored from the germline J gene. J is TRBJ1-2 and V is TRBV30; 8 bases match TRBD1. CDR3 length: 14 residues. V was clipped by 2 bases and J by 4 bases; unmatched bases: 6. Germline CDR1 reads GTSNPN; CDR2 reads SVGIG (reference sequence). CDR3 residues: CAWSMTGAPYGYTF. The sequenced part of the CDR3 DNA is TGTGCCTGGAGTATGACAGGGGCCCCCTATGGC.

In the case of this clone: Sequencing ends 3 residues short of the CDR3 end; the germline J gene provides the rest. The rearrangement joins TRBV5-1 to TRBJ1-5; D is unresolved. CDR1 is SGHRS and CDR2 is YFSETQ in the germline V gene. The CDR3 spans 14 residues. V shed 5 bases and J shed 3 bases, with 12 bases lying between them. This chain's CDR3 is CASREGPFNQPQHF. The covered CDR3 bases are TGCGCCAGCAGGGAAGGGCCATTCAATCAGCCC.

This clone occurred many times. The CDR3 extends 3 residues past the end of the read, so its final part is completed from the germline J gene. The rearrangement joins TRBV5-1 to TRBJ1-2; 10 nucleotides agree with TRBD1. CDR1 SGHRS and CDR2 YFSETQ come from the germline V gene. The CDR3 has 17 residues. CDR3 DNA, as far as it was read: TGCGCCAGCAGCTTTGGGGACAGGGGTCAGAGACCGGGGGGC. It is translated as CASSFGDRGQRPGG. The full CDR3 is CASSFGDRGQRPGGYTF.

This clone has at least ten counts. Coverage ceases 3 residues before the CDR3 finishes, and the germline J gene fills in the end. This chain links TRBV10-3 with TRBJ2-7, with D tentatively TRBD1 or TRBD2 (5 bases each). Germline CDR1 reads ENHRY; CDR2 reads SYGVKD. Trimming left V 4 bases short and J 2 bases short, with 15 bases between. The CDR3 runs to 15 residues. Partial CDR3 DNA: TGTGCCATCAGTGGGGAGACAGCCCGCACCTACGAG. Amino acids: CAISGETARTYE. The complete CDR3 reads CAISGETARTYEQYF.

As concerns this clone: With the read ending 3 residues before the CDR3 end, the germline J gene is used to fill in that end. This sequence joins TRBV13 and TRBJ2-7; 8 bases map to TRBD2. Losses at the gene ends were 5 bases for V and 4 bases for J; bases not matched to a gene: 10. Germline CDR1 is PRHDT and CDR2 is FYEKMQ (reference sequence). The CDR3 has 15 residues. This chain's CDR3 is CASSHPFSGIYEQYF. The covered CDR3 bases are TGTGCCAGCAGCCATCCCTTTAGCGGGATATACGAG.

In this sample, this clone turned up many times. The read ends 3 residues early relative to the CDR3; the germline J gene fills the gap. The chain couples TRBV7-9 to TRBJ1-2; no definite D call. CDR1 and CDR2 (germline): SEHNR, FQNEAQ (reference sequence). V lost 1 base and J 6 bases, leaving 6 bases between the germline ends. The CDR3 is 12 amino acids. The chain's CDR3 is CASSLDFNGYTF. The CDR3 bases that were read are TGTGCCAGCAGCTTAGACTTTAATGGC.

The table lists this clone with many counts. CDR3 region: CASSIGASGRVYNEQFF. The sequenced part of the CDR3 DNA is TGTGCCAGTAGTATAGGGGCTAGCGGGAGAGTGTACAATGAG. V usage is TRBV19 and J usage is TRBJ2-1; 10 bases match TRBD2. The read comes to an end 3 residues before the CDR3 does, leaving the germline J gene to fill in the end. Germline V gives CDR1 LNHDA, CDR2 SQIVND (reference sequence). After removal of 1 base from V and 4 bases from J, the junction contained 7 bases not matched to a gene. This CDR3 is 17 amino acids long.

This clone was picked up a small number of times. The CDR3 end is not reached by the read, which stops 3 residues before it; the germline J gene fills it in. The chain carries TRBV7-2 and TRBJ1-2, with TRBD1 matching 8 bases. The V gene's germline CDR1 is SGHTA and CDR2 FQGNSA. The CDR3 runs 13 residues. CDR3: CASSSAGGNGYTF. Incomplete CDR3 DNA: TGTGCCAGCAGCTCAGCAGGGGGCAACGGC.